This TCR beta chain was recorded in a study of tumor and adjacent non-tumor tissue in lung cancer. Study as a whole: There were around 11 adenocarcinoma, a couple of squamous cell carcinoma and 1 small cell lung cancer cases. Points from the study as a whole: Patients with more diverse tumor TCRs had worse survival.

Germline CDR1 and CDR2: DFQATT and SNEGSKA (reference sequence). This CDR3 contains 13 residues. TCRbeta libraries were built with three rounds of nested PCR, modified from ARM-PCR. TCRdb used MiXCR to reprocess the multiplex PCR reads, holding one entry per CDR3 protein. The data contain some 100,000 distinct CDR3 sequences, roughly 74% of them singletons. No cell sorting was done before RNA was extracted from the tissue. Newly diagnosed lung cancer patients had thoracic surgery in China, August–late 2014, without prior chemotherapy. Turning to this clonotype: Its antigen is still unknown. This could be a read error, since a much larger clone is one nucleotide away.

The sequence was obtained from a woman in her sixties or seventies with non-small cell lung cancer. The chain uses TRBV20-1 and TRBJ2-3; D gene uncertain. Sequenced sample: lung tumor tissue. CDR3 in amino acids: CSGSLRPGDTRYF. CDR3 nucleotides: TGCAGTGGTTCCCTCCGTCCTGGTGATACGCGGTATTTT.